This T cell receptor (beta chain) was sequenced in a study of CD8 T cells in Susac syndrome. RNA amounts of about 0.5 to 1 ug underwent reverse transcription with random hexamers. Amplification of TCR beta CDR3 was carried out by immunoSEQ multiplex PCR, which covered 54 Vbeta and 13 Jbeta segments. TCRdb fed the immunoSEQ multiplex PCR reads into MiXCR, producing one record per CDR3 protein. The table lists about 280,000 distinct CDR3 sequences, roughly 85% of them singletons, with around 0.12% in the top ten. Peripheral blood CD8+ and CD4+ T cells were profiled by TCR beta sequencing. Both CD4+ and CD8+ T cells were negatively isolated, and TEMRA cells underwent FACS enrichment. A few counts support this clonotype. Its antigen is currently unknown. Broader study findings: It was acknowledged by the study that relatively few individuals were included in its TCR sequencing and HLA analysis.

The clonotype originates from a human donor with multiple sclerosis. Sequencing was performed on CD8+ T cells from PBMCs.

The CDR3 nucleotides read TGTGCCAGCAGTTTAGGTGACCACACCGGGGAGCTGTTTTTT. It encodes CASSLGDHTGELFF. The chain recombines TRBV27 with TRBJ2-2; the D is unclear. Germline V gene sequence: CDR1 MNHEY, CDR2 SMNVEV (reference sequence). The CDR3 extends over 14 amino acids. V was trimmed by 2 bases and J by 3 bases, leaving 7 bases between them.